This note documents a single TCR beta chain sequence. Its specific antigen is unknown. The entry originates in a study of T cells expressing NK-cell markers (dated by TCRdb to the early 2020s). Broadly, across the study: Three sorted T-cell subsets (CD3+CD56+NKG2C+, CD3+CD56+NKG2C- and CD3+CD56-NKG2C+) from eight donors had their TCR beta-chain repertoires profiled. Sequencing of the libraries produced 2 x 150 bp reads on Illumina HiSeq 2000/2500, MiSeq or NextSeq. The study sequenced eight donors, all healthy volunteers chosen at random: three men and five women. Among the eight sequenced donors, seven were HCMV-seropositive and one was HCMV-seronegative. Overall results and qualifications from the work: In six donors, the dominant CD3+CD56+NKG2C+ clonotypes were among the top 10 CD8+ clonotypes and accounted for 1.0-7.0% of CD8+ T cells. Whether the expanded NKG2C-expressing T cell clones were specific for HCMV antigens was left unclear. Those dominant clonotypes were again the most abundant among CD3+CD56-NKG2C+ cells in a handful of donors, at about 28.3-65%.

Taken from cysteine to phenylalanine, the CDR3 has 13 residues. The protein alone is recorded here. From a lookup of the germline V gene, CDR1 and CDR2 are SGHAT and FQNNGV. HCMV-specific IgG was detected in serum with a commercial ELISA kit to determine HCMV serostatus. Peripheral blood mononuclear cells were isolated from blood by Ficoll density gradient centrifugation. TCRdb shows the sequencer as Illumina HiSeq 2000. TCR beta cDNA libraries were prepared using 5'RACE template switching, which introduced a universal primer site and unique molecular identifiers. Priming for cDNA synthesis came from the TCR beta constant segment, and two successive PCR amplification steps followed. On the authors' methods: MIGEC was used to demultiplex reads and group reads by UMI, and MiTCR was used to assemble and quantify clonotypes. Only TCR cDNA sequences supported by at least two reads were kept to exclude erroneous sequences. The tcR package was used for downstream repertoire analysis, and clonotypes were matched between fractions using CDR3 nucleotide sequence together with V segment. VDJmatch was used to annotate antigen specificity against VDJdb, with one amino acid substitution in CDR3 permitted. TCRdb reprocessed the public reads and reports one entry per CDR3 protein sequence, without DNA. TCRdb, rather than the study authors, made the V and J calls. The table kept for this sample lists about 150,000 distinct CDR3 sequences. The ten top clones hold around 35% of the sample.

Sequencing was performed on blood T cells: a sorted CD56 or NKG2C T cell subset, CD4+ or CD8+ T cells, or bulk PBMC T cells (not recorded which). The rearrangement joined TRBV11-2 to TRBJ2-2; TCRdb outputs TRBD2, but without DNA this stays unchecked. This receptor was obtained from a woman aged 45 to 65 in good health. Donor details come from another sample of the same person, matched by shared clones. CDR3 sequence: CASSLGRGGELFF.